A single TCR beta chain is shown here with its context. Antigen unknown. These data are taken from a study of T cells in localized non-small cell lung cancer. Data came from immunoSEQ multiplex PCR; TCRdb stores just in-frame clones and leaves some out. The repertoire holds around 34,000 clones, with roughly 93% as singletons. The CDR3 is 15 amino acids. Germline values: CDR1 LGHNA, CDR2 YSLEER. Trimming removed 0 bases from V and 11 bases from J, with 16 bases in between. General study points: One tumor region alone was sequenced, and heterogeneity therefore remains possible. Clonality peaked in uninvolved adjacent lung rather than tumor. Longer survival (overall) was linked to higher T cell density in blood. The study detected a median roughly 61 of the top 100 tumor clones in adjacent lung.

The sample here was peripheral blood, taken before any cancer treatment. The sequence came from a female donor of 60 years or more with stage I lung adenocarcinoma. The V and J genes are TRBV4-3 and TRBJ1-4, with TRBD1 as a possible D gene (5 bases). The CDR3 DNA reads TGCGCCAGCAGCCAAGATAGGGGTGCCGAAGCGAAACTGTTTTTT. Translating gives CASSQDRGAEAKLFF.